One sample yielded the 18 T cell receptor beta chains listed below, sequenced in a study of cytomegalovirus exposure and HLA in healthy donors. Sequencing used immunoSEQ multiplex PCR; TCRdb keeps in-frame clones, though not all of them. The table shows around 300,000 clones, with 87% occurring only once. Sequencing was done on a sample of PBMCs. These receptor sequences come from a woman younger than 45 in good health and CMV-seropositive.

This chain joins TRBV6-1 and TRBJ2-5, with 10 bases matching TRBD2. V lost 0 bases and J lost 1; bases outside the gene matches: 2. CDR1 MNHNS and CDR2 SASEGT come from the germline V gene. The CDR3 totals 16 residues. The CDR3: CASSEAGLAFQETQYF. In nucleotides, the CDR3 is TGTGCCAGCAGTGAAGCGGGACTAGCGTTCCAAGAGACCCAGTACTTC.

The CDR3 bases are TGTGCCAGCAGTCCGGGACTAGCTAGCACAGATACGCAGTATTTT. It translates to CASSPGLASTDTQYF. This chain joins TRBV28 and TRBJ2-3; 9 bases line up with TRBD2. The J segment lost 0 bases and the V segment lost 5 bases, leaving 3 bases of the junction unmatched. This CDR3 spans 15 amino acids. Germline loops: CDR1 MDHEN, CDR2 SYDVKM. Looking up the rest from reference TRBV28 and TRBJ2-3 gives the full variable domain: DVKVTQSSRYLVKRTGEKVFLECVQDMDHENMFWYRQDPGLGLRLIYFSYDVKMKEKGDIPEGYSVSREKKERFSLILESASTNQTSMYLCASSPGLASTDTQYFGPGTRLTVL.

In its sample, this clone was seen a few times. V gene TRBV28 combines with J gene TRBJ1-1; D is unresolved. Trimming cost V 6 bases and J 4 bases, with 9 bases left between them. Germline V gene data show CDR1 as MDHEN and CDR2 as SYDVKM. CDR3 size: 12 residues. The CDR3 protein is CASRRSSTEAFF. CDR3 in DNA: TGTGCCAGCAGACGAAGTAGCACTGAAGCTTTCTTT.

V gene TRBV5-6 combines with J gene TRBJ2-7, with TRBD1 as a possible D gene (7 bases). The CDR3 has 18 residues. Germline V gene lookup returns CDR1 SGHDT and CDR2 YYEEEE. V dropped 4 bases and J dropped 2 bases, with 25 bases sitting between them. The CDR3 region has the DNA TGTGCCAGCAGCGCGGGACAGATAGGGATCCTAAGCCCCTACGAGCAGTACTTC. Protein: CASSAGQIGILSPYEQYF.

The genes are TRBV19 and TRBJ2-7; possible D gene TRBD1, 5 bases. With 2 bases removed from V and 3 bases from J, the gap between germline ends came to 8 bases. Per the germline V gene, CDR1 is LNHDA and CDR2 is SQIVND (reference sequence). The CDR3 covers 13 residues. The CDR3 DNA reads as TGTGCCAGTAGTATACAGGGCCACTACGAGCAGTACTTC. It translates to CASSIQGHYEQYF.

This sequence joins TRBV6-1 and TRBJ1-4; 10 positions agree with TRBD1. This CDR3 is built from 12 residues. Unmatched junction bases numbered 4, after V lost 6 bases and J lost 12 bases. Per germline, CDR1 MNHNS and CDR2 SASEGT. CDR3 sequence reads: CASRRDRGELFF. DNA for the CDR3: TGTGCCAGCAGGAGGGACAGGGGAGAACTGTTTTTT.

This clone was counted once. The genes are TRBV5-4 and TRBJ1-2; D not certain. V gave up 4 bases and J gave up 8 bases, with 21 bases separating them. The CDR3 has 15 residues. The germline V gene encodes CDR1 SGHNT and CDR2 YYREEE (reference sequence). The CDR3 DNA is TGTGCCAGCAGCCCACGGGGTGGAGGGTTCCTGGGCTACACCTTC. This sequence encodes CASSPRGGGFLGYTF.

This chain uses TRBV5-1 with TRBJ2-1; TRBD1 aligns across 7 bases. Germline CDR1 is SGHRS and CDR2 is YFSETQ. V dropped 5 bases and J dropped 6; count of bases not matched to a gene: 14. The CDR3 totals 16 residues. The CDR3 coding sequence is TGCGCCAGCAGTTCAGACCCCGGGACAGCCTTCAATGAGCAGTTCTTC. It encodes CASSSDPGTAFNEQFF.

Comments on this clone: The sample has other DNA sequences that encode this CDR3 too. The chain has TRBV5-6 and TRBJ2-3; TRBD2 is a possible D gene (5 bases). Germline values: CDR1 SGHDT, CDR2 YYEEEE. The V end was cut by 0 bases, the J end by 3 bases, with 5 bases between. The CDR3 runs to 13 residues. The CDR3 region is CASSLGGTDTQYF. DNA for the CDR3: TGTGCCAGCAGCTTGGGCGGGACAGATACGCAGTATTTT.

The chain carries TRBV7-6 and TRBJ2-7; 13 bases match TRBD2. The CDR3 extends over 16 amino acids. V lost 1 base and J lost 3; bases outside the gene matches: 3. Germline values: CDR1 SGHVS, CDR2 FNYEAQ. The CDR3 protein is CASSLGGTSGVYEQYF. The CDR3 DNA is TGTGCCAGCAGCTTAGGGGGGACTAGCGGGGTCTACGAGCAGTACTTC.

This clone occurred a few times. The rearrangement links TRBV7-6 to TRBJ2-7, with TRBD1 as a possible D gene (6 bases). Germline CDR1 SGHVS, CDR2 FNYEAQ. The length of the CDR3 is 15 residues. The ends were cut back, 5 bases at V and 4 bases at J, with 18 bases in the middle. The CDR3 is CASSQHQGGGYEQYF. CDR3 nucleotide sequence: TGTGCCAGCAGCCAACACCAAGGGGGTGGTTACGAGCAGTACTTC.

The chain carries TRBV9 and TRBJ2-3; 9 bases line up with TRBD1. CDR1 is SGDLS and CDR2 is YYNGEE in the germline V gene. CDR3 size: 17 residues. Trimming cost V 0 bases and J 5 bases; bases outside gene matches: 10. The CDR3 sequence: CASSVAVLGTGLDTQYF. The DNA for the CDR3 is TGTGCCAGCAGCGTAGCCGTACTCGGGACAGGGCTAGATACGCAGTATTTT.

J is TRBJ2-7 and V is TRBV5-1, with 14 bases matching TRBD2. Germline V gives CDR1 SGHRS, CDR2 YFSETQ. J gave up 2 bases and V 4 bases, and 2 bases lay outside the gene matches. This CDR3 is built from 15 residues. CDR3 bases: TGCGCCAGCAGCCCGGGACTAGCGGGAGCCTACGAGCAGTACTTC. It encodes CASSPGLAGAYEQYF.

The V call is TRBV7-2, the J call TRBJ2-5; TRBD1 or TRBD2 may be the D gene (5 bases each). CDR1 and CDR2 (germline): SGHTA, FQGNSA. Trimming removed 2 bases from V and 2 bases from J, with 15 bases in between. The CDR3 consists of 16 residues. The CDR3 region has the DNA TGTGCCAGCAGCTTATTGGTACCGGGGCCGCAAGAGACCCAGTACTTC. It translates to CASSLLVPGPQETQYF. The full variable domain, in which reference TRBV7-2 and TRBJ2-5 provide the parts outside the CDR3, is GAGVSQSPSNKVTEKGKDVELRCDPISGHTALYWYRQSLGQGLEFLIYFQGNSAPDKSGLPSDRFSAERTGGSVSTLTIQRTQQEDSAVYLCASSLLVPGPQETQYFGPGTRLLVL.

This chain joins TRBV6-5 and TRBJ2-1; 9 bases match TRBD2. The CDR3 contains 14 residues. J was trimmed by 8 bases and V by 0 bases; bases with no gene match: 2. Looked up from germline, CDR1 is MNHEY and CDR2 is SVGAGI. This CDR3 reads CASSYSASGDEQFF. As DNA, the CDR3 is TGTGCCAGCAGTTACTCGGCTAGCGGGGATGAGCAGTTCTTC.

V usage is TRBV2 and J usage is TRBJ2-7; D perhaps matches TRBD2 (5 bases). V was cut by 6 bases and J by 6 bases, with 12 bases left in between. CDR1 SNHLY and CDR2 FYNNEI come from the germline V gene. This CDR3 comprises 12 residues. The CDR3 loop is CASRGGPGEQYF. In DNA form, the CDR3 reads TGTGCCAGCAGGGGCGGGCCGGGCGAGCAGTACTTC.

CDR3 sequence: CASSDRTGWASNQPQHF. The CDR3 nucleotides are TGTGCCAGCAGTGACCGGACCGGGTGGGCCAGCAATCAGCCCCAGCATTTT. The chain couples TRBV6-1 to TRBJ1-5, with unresolved D. Trimming removed 3 bases at V and 1 base at J, with 16 bases between. Per the germline V gene, CDR1 is MNHNS and CDR2 is SASEGT. The length of the CDR3 is 17 residues.

This chain joins TRBV15 and TRBJ1-1; D remains ambiguous. Germline assignment: CDR1 LNHNV and CDR2 YYDKDF (reference sequence). This CDR3 has 16 amino acids. V lost 1 base, J lost 6 bases, and 18 bases lay in between. The CDR3 reads CATSRVGEGRTPEAFF. The DNA of the CDR3 is TGTGCCACCAGCAGAGTAGGTGAAGGGAGGACCCCTGAAGCTTTCTTT. The full variable domain, in which reference TRBV15 and TRBJ1-1 provide the parts outside the CDR3, is DAMVIQNPRYQVTQFGKPVTLSCSQTLNHNVMYWYQQKSSQAPKLLFHYYDKDFNNEADTPDNFQSRRPNTSFCFLDIRSPGLGDTAMYLCATSRVGEGRTPEAFFGQGTRLTVV.